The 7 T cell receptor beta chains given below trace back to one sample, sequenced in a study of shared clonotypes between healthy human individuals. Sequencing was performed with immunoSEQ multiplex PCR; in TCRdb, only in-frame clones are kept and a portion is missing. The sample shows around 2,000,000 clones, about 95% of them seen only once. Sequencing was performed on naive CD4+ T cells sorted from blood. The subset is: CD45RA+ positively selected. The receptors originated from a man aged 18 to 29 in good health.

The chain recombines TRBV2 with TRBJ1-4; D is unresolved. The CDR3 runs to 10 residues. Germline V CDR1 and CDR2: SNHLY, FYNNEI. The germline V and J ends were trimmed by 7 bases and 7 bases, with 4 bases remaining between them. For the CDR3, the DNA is TGTGCCAGCAAGACTGAAAAACTGTTTTTT. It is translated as CASKTEKLFF.

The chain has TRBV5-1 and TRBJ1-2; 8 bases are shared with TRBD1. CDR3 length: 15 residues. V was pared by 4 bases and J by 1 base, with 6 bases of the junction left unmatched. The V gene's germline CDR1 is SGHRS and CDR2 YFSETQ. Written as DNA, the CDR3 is TGCGCCAGCAGCATAGGACAGGGATTTAACTATGGCTACACCTTC. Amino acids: CASSIGQGFNYGYTF.

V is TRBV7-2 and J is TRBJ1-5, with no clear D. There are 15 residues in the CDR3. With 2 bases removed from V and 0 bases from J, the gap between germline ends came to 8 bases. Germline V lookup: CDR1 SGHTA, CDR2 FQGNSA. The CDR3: CASSLLEYSNQPQHF. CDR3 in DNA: TGTGCCAGCAGCTTATTGGAATATAGCAATCAGCCCCAGCATTTT.

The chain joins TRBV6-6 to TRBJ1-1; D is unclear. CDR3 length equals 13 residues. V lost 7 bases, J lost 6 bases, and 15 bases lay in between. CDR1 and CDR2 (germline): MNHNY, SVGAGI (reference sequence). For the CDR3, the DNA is TGTGCCAGCACCCTAGAGCGGGAAGCTGAAGCTTTCTTT. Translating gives CASTLEREAEAFF.

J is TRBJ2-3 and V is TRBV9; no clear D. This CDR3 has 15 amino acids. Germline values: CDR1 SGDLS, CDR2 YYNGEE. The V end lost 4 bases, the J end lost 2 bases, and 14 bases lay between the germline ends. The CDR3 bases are TGTGCCAGCAGCCCCGACTTGGGCTTCACAGATACGCAGTATTTT. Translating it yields CASSPDLGFTDTQYF. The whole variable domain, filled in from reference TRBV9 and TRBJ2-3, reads DSGVTQTPKHLITATGQRVTLRCSPRSGDLSVYWYQQSLDQGLQFLIQYYNGEERAKGNILERFSAQQFPDLHSELNLSSLELGDSALYFCASSPDLGFTDTQYFGPGTRLTVL.

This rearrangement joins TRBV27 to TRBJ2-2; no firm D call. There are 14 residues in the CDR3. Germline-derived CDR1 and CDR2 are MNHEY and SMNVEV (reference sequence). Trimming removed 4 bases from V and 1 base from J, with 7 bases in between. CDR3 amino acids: CASSSRLNTGELFF. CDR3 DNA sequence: TGTGCCAGCAGTTCCAGGTTGAACACCGGGGAGCTGTTTTTT.

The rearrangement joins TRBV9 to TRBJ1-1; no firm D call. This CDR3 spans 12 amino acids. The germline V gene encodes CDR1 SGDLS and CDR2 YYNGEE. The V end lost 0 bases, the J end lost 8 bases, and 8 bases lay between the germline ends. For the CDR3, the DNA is TGTGCCAGCAGCGTAGATGACGGGGAAGCTTTCTTT. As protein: CASSVDDGEAFF.